This entry lists 28 T cell receptor beta chains sequenced from one sample in a study of CD8 T cells in ankylosing spondylitis. TCRdb independently ran MiXCR on the 5' RACE reads; one entry per CDR3 protein. The sample includes 150,000 to 200,000 distinct CDR3 sequences, roughly 30% of them seen just once. The material sequenced was synovial fluid, either unsorted or a sorted T cell fraction (not recorded which). These receptors all stem from a male donor with ankylosing spondylitis.

The V and J genes are TRBV3-1 and TRBJ2-1, with D maybe TRBD2 (5 bases). The CDR3 contains 13 residues. From germline, CDR1 is LGHDT and CDR2 YNNKEL (reference sequence). Trimming took off 7 bases at V and 5 bases at J, with 12 bases between the two ends. CDR3 loop: CASTGGRHNEQFF. CDR3 sequence (DNA): TGTGCCAGCACTGGCGGGCGCCACAATGAGCAGTTCTTC.

J is TRBJ2-1 and V is TRBV7-8; D remains unclear. Germline V gene sequence: CDR1 SGHVS, CDR2 FQNEAQ. This CDR3 comprises 12 residues. V was clipped by 1 base and J by 12 bases, with 10 bases between them. Written as DNA, the CDR3 is TGTGCCAGCAGCTTAGAACGGGTCGGGCAGTTCTTC. This translates into CASSLERVGQFF.

This clonotype has a handful of counts. This chain joins TRBV11-2 and TRBJ1-4; D possibly corresponds to TRBD1 (5 bases). The V gene lost 1 base and the J gene lost 11 bases, with 17 bases spanning the gap. The CDR3 covers 15 residues. Germline V lookup: CDR1 SGHAT, CDR2 FQNNGV. The CDR3 DNA follows: TGTGCCAGCAGCTTAGTGGGGTTGACAGCCGACAAACTGTTTTTT. Protein sequence: CASSLVGLTADKLFF.

This clonotype has a handful of counts. J is TRBJ1-1 and V is TRBV12-3 or TRBV12-4; D unresolved. The length of the CDR3 is 12 residues. With 6 bases removed from V and 3 bases from J, the gap between germline ends came to 8 bases. The CDR3 spells CASRSQYTEAFF. CDR3 nucleotide sequence: TGTGCCAGCAGGTCCCAATACACTGAAGCTTTCTTT.

This clonotype was recorded only once. This chain uses TRBV7-2 with TRBJ2-2; D remains ambiguous. V was clipped by 3 bases and J by 1 base, with 9 bases between them. The CDR3 spans 15 residues. The germline gives CDR1 SGHTA, CDR2 FQGNSA. The CDR3 DNA reads TGTGCCAGCAGCTTTTTACGATTGAACACCGGGGAGCTGTTTTTT. Translated: CASSFLRLNTGELFF.

V and J are TRBV29-1 and TRBJ1-4, with D possibly matching TRBD1 (5 bases). The CDR3 is 14 residues long. The V gene lost 2 bases and the J gene lost 8 bases, with 15 bases spanning the gap. Germline lookup yields CDR1 SQVTM and CDR2 ANQGSEA. The CDR3 protein is CSVEFAGRGEKLFF. CDR3 DNA: TGCAGCGTTGAATTTGCAGGGAGAGGGGAAAAACTGTTTTTT. The entire variable domain, with the rest obtained from reference TRBV29-1 and TRBJ1-4, is as follows: SAVISQKPSRDICQRGTSLTIQCQVDSQVTMMFWYRQQPGQSLTLIATANQGSEATYESGFVIDKFPISRPNLTFSTLTVSNMSPEDSSIYLCSVEFAGRGEKLFFGSGTQLSVL.

V and J are TRBV20-1 and TRBJ2-4, with 8 bases that match TRBD2. V lost 6 bases to trimming and J lost 2 bases; unmatched junction nucleotides: 6. This CDR3 comprises 14 residues. Germline V gene sequence: CDR1 DFQATT, CDR2 SNEGSKA (reference sequence). CDR3 region: CSAGRGGTKNIQYF. The CDR3 region has the DNA TGCAGTGCCGGACGGGGGGGGACCAAAAACATTCAGTACTTC.

CDR3 in DNA: TGTGCCAGCAGCTTAGGGACAGGGAGTTTCCAGCCCCAGCATTTT. It is translated as CASSLGTGSFQPQHF. The chain is built from TRBV11-2 and TRBJ1-5; 8 nucleotides line up with TRBD1. Germline trimming cut 1 base from V and 7 bases from J; bases unmatched to any gene: 6. Germline assignment: CDR1 SGHAT and CDR2 FQNNGV. This CDR3 is built from 15 residues.

This chain links TRBV7-3 with TRBJ2-3, with unresolved D. The CDR3 has 14 amino acids. Germline lookup yields CDR1 SGHTA and CDR2 FQGTGA. V was clipped by 5 bases and J by 4 bases, with 13 bases between them. CDR3 DNA sequence: TGTGCCAGCAGCCCTAGTTTAGGCGCAGATACGCAGTATTTT. Protein sequence: CASSPSLGADTQYF.

This clonotype was found a few times. The chain employs TRBV18 and TRBJ2-7, with D perhaps matching TRBD2 (6 bases). The CDR3 length is 13 residues. Germline CDR1 KGHSH, CDR2 LQKENI. The ends were cut back, 3 bases at V and 4 bases at J, with 10 bases in the middle. The CDR3 protein is CASSPQGGYEQYF. Here the CDR3 DNA reads TGTGCCAGCTCACCTCAGGGAGGTTACGAGCAGTACTTC.

This chain connects TRBV7-2 to TRBJ1-6, with D unclear. Per the germline V gene, CDR1 is SGHTA and CDR2 is FQGNSA. CDR3 length: 11 residues. The V gene lost 5 bases and the J gene lost 7 bases, with 3 bases spanning the gap. The CDR3 bases are TGTGCCAGCAGCGCAAATTCACCCCTCCACTTT. Its translation: CASSANSPLHF.

The V gene is TRBV7-2, the J gene TRBJ1-1; no clear D gene. The CDR3 has 14 residues. Trimming stripped 8 bases from V and 1 base from J, with 14 bases between. CDR1 and CDR2 (germline): SGHTA, FQGNSA. The CDR3 here is CASRPGFWNTEAFF. CDR3 nucleotide sequence: TGTGCCAGCCGGCCCGGGTTTTGGAACACTGAAGCTTTCTTT.

The chain uses TRBV20-1 and TRBJ2-6; D perhaps matches TRBD1 (5 bases). CDR1 and CDR2 (germline): DFQATT, SNEGSKA (reference sequence). The germline V and J ends were trimmed by 5 bases and 4 bases, with 12 bases remaining between them. This CDR3 is 14 amino acids long. The CDR3 sequence is CSAAVSGGANVLTF. The CDR3 region has the DNA TGCAGTGCTGCCGTTTCAGGGGGGGCCAACGTCCTGACTTTC.

This sequence joins TRBV3-1 and TRBJ2-5, with a weak D call TRBD1 (5 bases). V gave up 0 bases and J gave up 5 bases, with 19 bases separating them. The CDR3 has 17 residues. Germline loops: CDR1 LGHDT, CDR2 YNNKEL (reference sequence). The CDR3, as DNA: TGTGCCAGCAGCCAAGAACGATCCAGGGTGACCGGGGAGACCCAGTACTTC. Protein product: CASSQERSRVTGETQYF.

J is TRBJ2-5 and V is TRBV6-2 or TRBV6-3, with a possible D match to TRBD2 (6 bases). Deletions cut 6 bases from V and 1 base from J, with 12 bases between. The CDR3 consists of 14 residues. Germline V gene lookup returns CDR1 MNHEY and CDR2 SVGEGT. The CDR3 sequence: CASRRRDFQETQYF. The CDR3 DNA is TGTGCCAGCAGGCGAAGGGACTTCCAAGAGACCCAGTACTTC.

The chain employs TRBV3-1 and TRBJ2-7; D possibly corresponds to TRBD1 (6 bases). Trimming cost V 7 bases and J 2 bases, with 15 bases left between them. The germline V gene encodes CDR1 LGHDT and CDR2 YNNKEL (reference sequence). The CDR3 loop spans 14 amino acids. The CDR3 region is CASNHGDTPYEQYF. The CDR3 nucleotides are TGTGCCAGCAACCACGGGGACACCCCCTACGAGCAGTACTTC.

This clonotype was recorded a few times. The J gene is TRBJ2-5, the V gene TRBV5-1; 13 bases align to TRBD2. Unmatched junction bases numbered 9, after V lost 5 bases and J lost 2 bases. CDR1 is SGHRS and CDR2 is YFSETQ in the germline V gene. The CDR3 is 17 residues long. The CDR3, as DNA: TGCGCCAGCAGGGGGACTAGCGGGGTCCCCTTACAAGAGACCCAGTACTTC. It is translated as CASRGTSGVPLQETQYF.

This clonotype was observed many times. V usage is TRBV20-1 and J usage is TRBJ2-7; 7 positions match TRBD1. From germline, CDR1 is DFQATT and CDR2 SNEGSKA (reference sequence). This CDR3 contains 14 residues. V lost 5 bases to trimming and J lost 3 bases; unmatched junction nucleotides: 10. The CDR3 DNA reads as TGCAGTGCTTTTAGGACAGGCCGGATCTACGAGCAGTACTTC. Its protein is CSAFRTGRIYEQYF.

J is TRBJ1-4 and V is TRBV20-1; 8 bases fit TRBD1. In germline, CDR1 is DFQATT, CDR2 SNEGSKA (reference sequence). This CDR3 spans 14 amino acids. Germline trimming cut 5 bases from V and 8 bases from J; bases unmatched to any gene: 10. The CDR3 region is CSADFRGLREKLFF. CDR3 nucleotide sequence: TGCAGTGCTGACTTCAGGGGGCTCAGGGAAAAACTGTTTTTT.

V usage is TRBV28 and J usage is TRBJ1-5; 8 bases match TRBD1. V lost 5 bases and J lost 5; bases outside the gene matches: 5. CDR1 MDHEN and CDR2 SYDVKM come from the germline V gene. The length of the CDR3 is 14 residues. The DNA of the CDR3 is TGTGCCAGCAGTCGACAGGGGCTCTATCAGCCCCAGCATTTT. Translation gives CASSRQGLYQPQHF. The complete variable domain, with remaining parts taken from reference TRBV28 and TRBJ1-5, reads DVKVTQSSRYLVKRTGEKVFLECVQDMDHENMFWYRQDPGLGLRLIYFSYDVKMKEKGDIPEGYSVSREKKERFSLILESASTNQTSMYLCASSRQGLYQPQHFGDGTRLSIL.

J is TRBJ2-7 and V is TRBV5-1; a weak D match, TRBD2 (7 bases). The V gene lost 3 bases and the J gene lost 2 bases, with 12 bases spanning the gap. Germline CDR1 SGHRS, CDR2 YFSETQ. This CDR3 is built from 14 residues. CDR3 sequence: CASSSEGGPYEQYF. CDR3 sequence (DNA): TGCGCCAGCAGCTCCGAGGGGGGGCCCTACGAGCAGTACTTC. The variable domain in full, with the rest retrieved from reference TRBV5-1 and TRBJ2-7, is KAGVTQTPRYLIKTRGQQVTLSCSPISGHRSVSWYQQTPGQGLQFLFEYFSETQRNKGNFPGRFSGRQFSNSRSEMNVSTLELGDSALYLCASSSEGGPYEQYFGPGTRLTVT.

This chain links TRBV15 with TRBJ2-3; D remains unclear. The germline gives CDR1 LNHNV, CDR2 YYDKDF (reference sequence). The CDR3 extends over 14 amino acids. Trimming removed 0 bases at V and 2 bases at J, with 6 bases between. CDR3: CATSRDRTTDTQYF. CDR3 coding DNA: TGTGCCACCAGCAGAGATCGGACCACAGATACGCAGTATTTT.

This clonotype was counted between two and nine times. The CDR3 DNA reads TGTGCCAGCAGCTCCCTTTCTTTAGCGGGGGGTTCCTACGAGCAGTACTTC. This sequence encodes CASSSLSLAGGSYEQYF. The chain uses TRBV11-2 and TRBJ2-7; TRBD2 matches at 10 bases. The CDR3 loop spans 17 amino acids. Trimming at V came to 4 bases and at J to 1 base, leaving 10 bases not matched to a gene. Looked up from germline, CDR1 is SGHAT and CDR2 is FQNNGV.

The sample holds a few counts of this clonotype. The CDR3 region has the DNA TGTGCCAGCAGCGGCCGCCTCTATGGCTACACCTTC. Translation gives CASSGRLYGYTF. The gene calls are TRBV6-5 and TRBJ1-2; D ambiguous. CDR3 length equals 12 residues. CDR1 MNHEY and CDR2 SVGAGI come from the germline V gene. The ends were cut back, 6 bases at V and 4 bases at J, with 9 bases in the middle.

The rearrangement links TRBV10-3 to TRBJ1-4; 7 nucleotides match TRBD1. CDR3 length: 14 residues. The V gene's germline CDR1 is ENHRY and CDR2 SYGVKD. V lost 10 bases to trimming and J lost 4 bases; unmatched junction nucleotides: 9. CDR3 sequence: CATSSGQNNEKLFF. DNA for the CDR3: TGTGCCACCTCCTCGGGACAGAATAATGAAAAACTGTTTTTT.

The chain employs TRBV12-3 or TRBV12-4 and TRBJ1-1; a weak D match, TRBD1 (5 bases). V was cut by 4 bases and J by 2 bases, with 20 bases left in between. This CDR3 contains 17 residues. CDR3 region: CASSSLPRGVRNTEAFF. CDR3 nucleotides: TGTGCCAGCAGTTCACTCCCGCGGGGGGTAAGAAACACTGAAGCTTTCTTT.

This clonotype was seen repeatedly, ten times or more. This sequence joins TRBV28 and TRBJ1-5, with D unclear. There are 16 residues in the CDR3. Trimming pared 7 bases from V and 0 bases from J, leaving 16 bases between. CDR1 MDHEN and CDR2 SYDVKM come from the germline V gene. The CDR3 spells CASTLYGRVSNQPQHF. The CDR3 DNA reads as TGTGCCAGCACACTTTATGGGAGAGTTAGCAATCAGCCCCAGCATTTT. The full variable domain, completed using reference TRBV28 and TRBJ1-5, is DVKVTQSSRYLVKRTGEKVFLECVQDMDHENMFWYRQDPGLGLRLIYFSYDVKMKEKGDIPEGYSVSREKKERFSLILESASTNQTSMYLCASTLYGRVSNQPQHFGDGTRLSIL.

A few counts support this clonotype. J is TRBJ2-3 and V is TRBV30, with D perhaps TRBD1 or TRBD2 (6 bases each). V shed 3 bases and J shed 10 bases, with 11 bases lying between them. From germline, CDR1 is GTSNPN and CDR2 SVGIG (reference sequence). The CDR3 totals 11 residues. Here the CDR3 reads CAWSWGASQYF. In DNA, the CDR3 is TGTGCCTGGAGCTGGGGGGCTTCGCAGTATTTT.